Listed here are 12 T cell receptor beta chains from one sample, sequenced in a study of blood T cells in healthy people across ages. A sample-barcoded 5' primer and a J-beta primer mix were used in a second PCR of roughly 6 to 11 cycles. TCRdb ran MiXCR on the 5' RACE reads and lists one entry per CDR3 protein. The sample contains around 820,000 distinct CDR3 sequences, 25% of which appear only once. These data are also associated with another study on T cells of mothers and their children.

Specimen: blood. The receptors derive from a boy aged 5-17 years in good health.

The gene calls are TRBV28 and TRBJ2-7, with 9 bases aligning to TRBD2. The CDR3 contains 13 residues. The trim removed 7 bases at V and 3 bases at J, leaving 4 bases unmatched. Germline lookup yields CDR1 MDHEN and CDR2 SYDVKM. For the CDR3, the DNA is TGTGCCAGCAAAGAGACTAGCGGCTACGAGCAGTACTTC. Amino acid sequence: CASKETSGYEQYF. Looking up the rest from reference TRBV28 and TRBJ2-7 gives the full variable domain: DVKVTQSSRYLVKRTGEKVFLECVQDMDHENMFWYRQDPGLGLRLIYFSYDVKMKEKGDIPEGYSVSREKKERFSLILESASTNQTSMYLCASKETSGYEQYFGPGTRLTVT.

The chain is built from TRBV25-1 and TRBJ2-1; 9 bases are a match to TRBD1. Germline trimming cut 1 base from V and 0 bases from J; bases unmatched to any gene: 7. The CDR3 length is 18 residues. Germline V gene data show CDR1 as MGHDK and CDR2 as SYGVNS. The CDR3 sequence: CASSESLQTGGSYNEQFF. CDR3 nucleotides: TGTGCCAGCAGTGAATCTCTACAGACAGGGGGCTCCTACAATGAGCAGTTCTTC.

This clonotype was counted only a few times. The chain couples TRBV19 to TRBJ2-5, with D perhaps matching TRBD1 (6 bases). With 8 bases removed from V and 7 bases from J, the gap between germline ends came to 26 bases. Germline assignment: CDR1 LNHDA and CDR2 SQIVND (reference sequence). The CDR3 consists of 16 residues. As DNA, the CDR3 is TGTGCCAGTCCCGGGGCCGGGACATCGTCCGGAGTGACCCAGTACTTC. Protein sequence: CASPGAGTSSGVTQYF.

The rearrangement links TRBV12-3 or TRBV12-4 to TRBJ2-3; a weak D match, TRBD2 (5 bases). The V end was cut by 2 bases, the J end by 3 bases, with 9 bases between. The CDR3 is 14 residues long. The CDR3 coding sequence is TGTGCCAGCAGTTTACCGACTAAAACAGATACGCAGTATTTT. This translates into CASSLPTKTDTQYF.

This clonotype was seen only a few times. This chain connects TRBV7-9 to TRBJ1-4; D is undetermined. V was pared by 2 bases and J by 3 bases, with 4 bases between. Germline loops: CDR1 SEHNR, CDR2 FQNEAQ (reference sequence). The CDR3 has 13 amino acids. CDR3 in amino acids: CASSLFPNEKLFF. As DNA, the CDR3 is TGTGCCAGCAGCTTATTCCCTAATGAAAAACTGTTTTTT. Full variable domain (remainder filled in from reference TRBV7-9 and TRBJ1-4): DTGVSQNPRHKITKRGQNVTFRCDPISEHNRLYWYRQTLGQGPEFLTYFQNEAQLEKSRLLSDRFSAERPKGSFSTLEIQRTEQGDSAMYLCASSLFPNEKLFFGSGTQLSVL.

This clonotype was recorded a few times. The J gene is TRBJ2-7, the V gene TRBV12-3 or TRBV12-4; weak D call: TRBD2 (6 bases). This CDR3 is 16 amino acids long. The V end lost 6 bases, the J end lost 3 bases, and 21 bases lay between the germline ends. The CDR3 here is CASSIGLAAPGYEQYF. CDR3 in DNA: TGTGCCAGCAGCATCGGTTTAGCGGCCCCGGGCTACGAGCAGTACTTC.

The rearrangement joins TRBV2 to TRBJ2-1; TRBD2 is a possible D gene (5 bases). The CDR3 totals 18 residues. Germline V gene lookup returns CDR1 SNHLY and CDR2 FYNNEI. The ends were cut back, 2 bases at V and 2 bases at J, with 19 bases in the middle. CDR3 protein: CASSETPVSAGTYNEQFF. The CDR3 DNA is TGTGCCAGCAGTGAAACCCCGGTGTCGGCGGGCACCTACAATGAGCAGTTCTTC.

This clonotype was seen a few times. This chain joins TRBV29-1 and TRBJ2-2; D unclear. The germline CDR1 and CDR2 sequences are SQVTM and ANQGSEA. This CDR3 has 12 amino acids. The V gene lost 5 bases and the J gene lost 3 bases, with 7 bases spanning the gap. In DNA, the CDR3 is TGCAGCGTTTTTGGTGACACCGGGGAGCTGTTTTTT. Translating it yields CSVFGDTGELFF.

The genes are TRBV29-1 and TRBJ2-3; TRBD1 is a possible D gene (6 bases). Germline V gene data show CDR1 as SQVTM and CDR2 as ANQGSEA. The CDR3 sequence is 13 residues long. Here the CDR3 reads CIAYRDGTDTQYF. The DNA of the CDR3 is TGCATCGCCTACAGGGATGGCACAGATACGCAGTATTTT.

The chain uses TRBV4-2 and TRBJ2-1; TRBD2 matches at 11 bases. Trimming at V came to 4 bases and at J to 3 bases, leaving 8 bases not matched to a gene. The CDR3 loop spans 17 amino acids. Germline V gene sequence: CDR1 LGHNA, CDR2 YNFKEQ. For the CDR3, the DNA is TGTGCCAGCAGCCGAAAACTAGCGGGAGAGGGCTACAATGAGCAGTTCTTC. Translation gives CASSRKLAGEGYNEQFF.

This clonotype showed up just a few times. V and J are TRBV7-9 and TRBJ1-2; D call uncertain. Germline CDR1 is SEHNR and CDR2 is FQNEAQ (reference sequence). Between the trimmed V and J ends, which lost 1 base and 4 bases, there was a span of 10 bases. This CDR3 spans 14 amino acids. The CDR3: CASSLGLLGYGYTF. The CDR3 region has the DNA TGTGCCAGCAGCTTAGGTCTCCTGGGCTATGGCTACACCTTC.

This clonotype was observed many times. The rearrangement links TRBV7-9 to TRBJ2-5; D possibly corresponds to TRBD1 (6 bases). Trimming took 2 bases from V and 2 from J, leaving 9 bases between them. Per the germline V gene, CDR1 is SEHNR and CDR2 is FQNEAQ (reference sequence). The CDR3 covers 14 residues. CDR3 amino acids: CASSLRTAQETQYF. The CDR3 DNA is TGTGCCAGCAGCTTAAGGACAGCTCAAGAGACCCAGTACTTC.